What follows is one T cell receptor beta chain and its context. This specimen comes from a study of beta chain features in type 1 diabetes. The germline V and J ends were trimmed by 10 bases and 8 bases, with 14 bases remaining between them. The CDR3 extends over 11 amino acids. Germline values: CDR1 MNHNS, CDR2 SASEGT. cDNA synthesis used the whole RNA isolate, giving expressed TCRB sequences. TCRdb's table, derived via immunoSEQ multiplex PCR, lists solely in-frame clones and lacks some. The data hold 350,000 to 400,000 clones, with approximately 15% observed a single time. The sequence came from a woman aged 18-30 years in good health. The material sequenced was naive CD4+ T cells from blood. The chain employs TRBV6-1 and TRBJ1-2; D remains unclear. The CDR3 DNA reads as TGTGCCAATGCGGGAGTAAACGGCTACACCTTC. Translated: CANAGVNGYTF.